The sequence of this T cell receptor (beta chain) was determined in a study of CD8 T cells in ankylosing spondylitis. General study points: Some of these motif variants have turned up before, in reports on reactive arthritis synovial fluid and blood.

As concerns this clonotype: What it binds is unknown.

The CDR3 consists of 14 residues. Germline V gene sequence: CDR1 KGHDR, CDR2 SFDVKD. Trimming cost V 3 bases and J 2 bases, with 10 bases left between them. TCRdb ran MiXCR on the 5' RACE reads and lists one entry per CDR3 protein. The profile shows about 300,000 distinct CDR3 sequences, 20% of them singletons. The chain joins TRBV24-1 to TRBJ2-7, with D hard to call. This TCR came from a female donor with ankylosing spondylitis or in good health (not recorded which). Sequenced input: blood, either unsorted or a sorted T cell fraction (not recorded which). The CDR3 coding sequence is TGTGCCACCAGTGATCCGGACCCCCCCTACGAGCAGTACTTC. This gives the protein CATSDPDPPYEQYF.